These 2 T cell receptor beta chains originate from one sample sequenced in a study of cytomegalovirus exposure and HLA in healthy donors. The PCR had 60 Vbeta and 13 Jbeta primers. Repertoires were generated with immunoSEQ multiplex PCR, while TCRdb's copy carries only in-frame clones and drops some. Among roughly 98,000 clones listed, about 80% were seen once. Sequencing was carried out using PBMCs. The receptors were gathered from a man between 35 and 55 years old in good health and CMV-seronegative.

The chain carries TRBV6-1 and TRBJ2-2, with no clear D. Germline-derived CDR1 and CDR2 are MNHNS and SASEGT. The V and J ends lost 4 bases and 4 bases respectively, with 7 bases between them. The CDR3 runs 13 residues. This CDR3 is CASSVGSTGELFF. CDR3 bases: TGTGCCAGCAGTGTCGGTAGCACCGGGGAGCTGTTTTTT.

Note on this clone: The junction differs from germline at one of its ends, possibly a read error. The chain uses TRBV7-9 and TRBJ2-1; the D gene is possibly TRBD1 (5 bases). The CDR3 contains 14 residues. Germline CDR1 SEHNR, CDR2 FQNEAQ (reference sequence). The CDR3 DNA follows: TGTTCCAGCAGCTTGGGGCCGAGTGGGCATGAGCAGTTCTTC. It translates to CSSSLGPSGHEQFF.